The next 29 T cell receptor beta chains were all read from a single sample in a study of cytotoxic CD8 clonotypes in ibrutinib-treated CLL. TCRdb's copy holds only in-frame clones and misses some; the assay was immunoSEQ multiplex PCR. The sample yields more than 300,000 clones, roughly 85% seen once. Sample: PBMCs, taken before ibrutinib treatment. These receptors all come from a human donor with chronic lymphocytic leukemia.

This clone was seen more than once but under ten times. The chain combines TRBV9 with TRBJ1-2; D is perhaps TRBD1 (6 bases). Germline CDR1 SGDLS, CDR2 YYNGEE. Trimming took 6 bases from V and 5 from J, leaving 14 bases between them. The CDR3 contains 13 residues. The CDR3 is CASMGQGRYGYTF. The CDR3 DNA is TGTGCCAGCATGGGGCAGGGGAGGTATGGCTACACCTTC.

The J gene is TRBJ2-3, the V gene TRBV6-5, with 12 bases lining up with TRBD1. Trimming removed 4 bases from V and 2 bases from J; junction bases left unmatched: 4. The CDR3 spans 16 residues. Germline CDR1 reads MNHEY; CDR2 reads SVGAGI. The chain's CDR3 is CASSLGTGGPTDTQYF. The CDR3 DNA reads TGTGCCAGCAGTTTGGGGACAGGGGGCCCCACAGATACGCAGTATTTT.

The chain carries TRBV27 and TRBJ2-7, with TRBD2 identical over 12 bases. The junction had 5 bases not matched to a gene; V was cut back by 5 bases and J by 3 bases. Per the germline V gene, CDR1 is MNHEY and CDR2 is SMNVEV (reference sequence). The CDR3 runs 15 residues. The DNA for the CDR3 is TGTGCCAGCAGTCCAGGACTAGCGGGGCTCTACGAGCAGTACTTC. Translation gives CASSPGLAGLYEQYF.

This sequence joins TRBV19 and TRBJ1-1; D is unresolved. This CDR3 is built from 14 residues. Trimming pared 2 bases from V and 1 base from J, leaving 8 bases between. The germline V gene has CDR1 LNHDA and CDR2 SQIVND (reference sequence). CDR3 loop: CASSIIWGNTEAFF. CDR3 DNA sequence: TGTGCCAGTAGTATAATTTGGGGGAACACTGAAGCTTTCTTT.

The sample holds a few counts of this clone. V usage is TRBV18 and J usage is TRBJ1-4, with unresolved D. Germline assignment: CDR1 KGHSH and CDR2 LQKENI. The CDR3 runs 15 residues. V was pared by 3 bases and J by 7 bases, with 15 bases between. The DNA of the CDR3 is TGTGCCAGCTCACCCAGGATATCCTCGGGTGAAAAACTGTTTTTT. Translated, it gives CASSPRISSGEKLFF.

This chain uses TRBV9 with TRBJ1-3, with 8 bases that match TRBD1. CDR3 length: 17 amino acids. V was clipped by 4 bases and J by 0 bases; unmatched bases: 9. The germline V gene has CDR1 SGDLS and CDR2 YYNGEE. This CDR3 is CASSSRTGNPSGNTIYF. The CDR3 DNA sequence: TGTGCCAGCAGCTCCCGGACAGGGAACCCCTCTGGAAACACCATATATTTT.

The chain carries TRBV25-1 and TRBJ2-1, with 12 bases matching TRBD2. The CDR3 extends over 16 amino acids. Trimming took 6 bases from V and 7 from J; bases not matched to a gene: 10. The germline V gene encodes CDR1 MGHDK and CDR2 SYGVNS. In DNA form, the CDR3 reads TGTGCCAGCAGGCAATCAGGACTAGCGGGGAGAAATGAGCAGTTCTTC. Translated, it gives CASRQSGLAGRNEQFF.

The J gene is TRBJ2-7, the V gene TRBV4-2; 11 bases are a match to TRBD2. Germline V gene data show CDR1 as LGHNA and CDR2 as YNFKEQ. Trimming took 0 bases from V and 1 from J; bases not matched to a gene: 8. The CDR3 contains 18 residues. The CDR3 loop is CASSQEALAGGYSYEQYF. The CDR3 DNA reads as TGTGCCAGCAGCCAAGAGGCTCTAGCGGGAGGCTATTCCTACGAGCAGTACTTC.

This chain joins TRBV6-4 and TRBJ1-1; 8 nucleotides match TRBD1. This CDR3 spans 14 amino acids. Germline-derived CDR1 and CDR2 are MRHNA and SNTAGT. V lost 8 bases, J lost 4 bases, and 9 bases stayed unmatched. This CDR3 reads CASLPNQGATEAFF. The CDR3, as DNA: TGTGCCAGCCTCCCGAACCAGGGGGCCACTGAAGCTTTCTTT.

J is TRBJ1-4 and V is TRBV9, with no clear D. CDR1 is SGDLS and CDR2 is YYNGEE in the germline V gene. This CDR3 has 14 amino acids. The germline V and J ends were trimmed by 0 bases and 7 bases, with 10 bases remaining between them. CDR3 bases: TGTGCCAGCAGCGTAGACCCAACGGGTGAAAAACTGTTTTTT. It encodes CASSVDPTGEKLFF. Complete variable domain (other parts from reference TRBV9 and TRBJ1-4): DSGVTQTPKHLITATGQRVTLRCSPRSGDLSVYWYQQSLDQGLQFLIQYYNGEERAKGNILERFSAQQFPDLHSELNLSSLELGDSALYFCASSVDPTGEKLFFGSGTQLSVL.

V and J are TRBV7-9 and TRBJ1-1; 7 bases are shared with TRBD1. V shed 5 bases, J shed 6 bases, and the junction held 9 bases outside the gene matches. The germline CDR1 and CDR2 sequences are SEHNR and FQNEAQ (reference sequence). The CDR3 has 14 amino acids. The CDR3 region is CASSGTVSWSEAFF. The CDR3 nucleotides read TGTGCCAGCAGCGGGACAGTCTCATGGTCTGAAGCTTTCTTT.

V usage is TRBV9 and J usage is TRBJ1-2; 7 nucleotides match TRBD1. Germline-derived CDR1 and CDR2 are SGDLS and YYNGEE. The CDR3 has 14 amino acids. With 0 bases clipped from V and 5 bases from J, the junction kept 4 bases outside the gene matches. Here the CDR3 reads CASSVGSGGYGYTF. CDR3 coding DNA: TGTGCCAGCAGCGTAGGTTCAGGGGGGTATGGCTACACCTTC.

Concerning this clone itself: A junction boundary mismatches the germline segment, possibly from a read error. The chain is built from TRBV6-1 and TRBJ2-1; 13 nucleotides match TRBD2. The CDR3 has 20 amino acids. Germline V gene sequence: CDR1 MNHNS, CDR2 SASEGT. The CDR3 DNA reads TGTGCCGGCAGTGAAGCTATTTGGACTAGCGGGAGAAAGTCTCACAATGAGCAGTTCTTC. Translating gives CAGSEAIWTSGRKSHNEQFF.

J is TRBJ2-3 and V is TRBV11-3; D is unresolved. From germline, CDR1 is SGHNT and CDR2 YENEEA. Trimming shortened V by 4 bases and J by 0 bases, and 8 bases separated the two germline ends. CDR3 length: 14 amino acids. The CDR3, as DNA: TGTGCCAGCAGCTCCCATTTAAGCACAGATACGCAGTATTTT. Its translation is CASSSHLSTDTQYF. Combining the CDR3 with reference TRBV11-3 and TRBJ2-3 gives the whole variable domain EAGVVQSPRYKIIEKKQPVAFWCNPISGHNTLYWYLQNLGQGPELLIRYENEEAVDDSQLPKDRFSAERLKGVDSTLKIQPAELGDSAVYLCASSSHLSTDTQYFGPGTRLTVL.

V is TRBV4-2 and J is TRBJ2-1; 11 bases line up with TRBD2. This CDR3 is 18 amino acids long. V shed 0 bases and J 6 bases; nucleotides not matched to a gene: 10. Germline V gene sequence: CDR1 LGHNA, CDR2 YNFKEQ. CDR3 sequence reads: CASSQDWDGTSGFNEQFF. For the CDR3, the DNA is TGTGCCAGCAGCCAAGATTGGGACGGGACTAGCGGCTTCAATGAGCAGTTCTTC.

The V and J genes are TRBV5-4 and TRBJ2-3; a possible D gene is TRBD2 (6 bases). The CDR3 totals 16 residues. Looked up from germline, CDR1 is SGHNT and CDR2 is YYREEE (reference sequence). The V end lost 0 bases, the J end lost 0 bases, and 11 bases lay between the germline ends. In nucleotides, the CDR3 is TGTGCCAGCAGCTTGGTAAGCGGGCTGAGCACAGATACGCAGTATTTT. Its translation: CASSLVSGLSTDTQYF.

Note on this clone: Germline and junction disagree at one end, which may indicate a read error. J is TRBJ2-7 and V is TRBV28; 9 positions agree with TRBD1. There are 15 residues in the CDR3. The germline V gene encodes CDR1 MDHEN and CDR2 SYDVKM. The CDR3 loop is CASSRRGTGIRRGDF. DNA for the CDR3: TGTGCCAGCAGCAGGCGGGGGACAGGGATTAGACGTGGCGACTTC.

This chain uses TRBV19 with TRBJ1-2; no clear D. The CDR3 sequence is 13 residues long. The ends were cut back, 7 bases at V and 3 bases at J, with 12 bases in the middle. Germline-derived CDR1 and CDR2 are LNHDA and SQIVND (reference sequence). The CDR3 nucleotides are TGTGCCAGTAAAAGAGGAAGGGACTATGGCTACACCTTC. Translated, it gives CASKRGRDYGYTF.

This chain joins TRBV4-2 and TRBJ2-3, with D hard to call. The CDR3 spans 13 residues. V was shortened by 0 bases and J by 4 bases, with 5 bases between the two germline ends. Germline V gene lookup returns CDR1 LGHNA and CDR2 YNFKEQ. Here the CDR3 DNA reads TGTGCCAGCAGCCAAGAACCCGCAGATACGCAGTATTTT. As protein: CASSQEPADTQYF.

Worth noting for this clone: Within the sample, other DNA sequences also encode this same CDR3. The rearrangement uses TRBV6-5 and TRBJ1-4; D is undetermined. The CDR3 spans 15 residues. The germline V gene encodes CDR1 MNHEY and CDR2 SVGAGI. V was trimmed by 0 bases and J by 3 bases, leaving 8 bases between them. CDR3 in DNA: TGTGCCAGCAGTTACTCCGGGCTGTCTAATGAAAAACTGTTTTTT. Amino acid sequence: CASSYSGLSNEKLFF.

The CDR3 is CASSPGSGVVNEQFF. The CDR3 DNA reads as TGTGCCAGCAGCCCGGGAAGCGGGGTAGTCAATGAGCAGTTCTTC. The rearrangement links TRBV9 to TRBJ2-1; 7 bases are a match to TRBD2. CDR3 length: 15 residues. Germline V gene data show CDR1 as SGDLS and CDR2 as YYNGEE. Trimming removed 4 bases from V and 6 bases from J; junction bases left unmatched: 10.

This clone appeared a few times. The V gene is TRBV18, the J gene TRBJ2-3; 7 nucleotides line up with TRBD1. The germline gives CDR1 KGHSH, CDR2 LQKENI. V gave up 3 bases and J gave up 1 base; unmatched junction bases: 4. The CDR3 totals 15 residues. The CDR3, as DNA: TGTGCCAGCTCACCGACAGGGTTGGGCACAGATACGCAGTATTTT. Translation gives CASSPTGLGTDTQYF.

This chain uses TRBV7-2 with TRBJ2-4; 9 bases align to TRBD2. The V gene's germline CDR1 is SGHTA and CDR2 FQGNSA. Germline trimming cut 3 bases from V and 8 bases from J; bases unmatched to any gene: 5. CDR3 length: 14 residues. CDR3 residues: CASSFSSGTDIQYF. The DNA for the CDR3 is TGTGCCAGCAGCTTCTCTAGCGGGACGGACATTCAGTACTTC. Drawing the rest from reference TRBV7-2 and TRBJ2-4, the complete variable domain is GAGVSQSPSNKVTEKGKDVELRCDPISGHTALYWYRQSLGQGLEFLIYFQGNSAPDKSGLPSDRFSAERTGGSVSTLTIQRTQQEDSAVYLCASSFSSGTDIQYFGAGTRLSVL.

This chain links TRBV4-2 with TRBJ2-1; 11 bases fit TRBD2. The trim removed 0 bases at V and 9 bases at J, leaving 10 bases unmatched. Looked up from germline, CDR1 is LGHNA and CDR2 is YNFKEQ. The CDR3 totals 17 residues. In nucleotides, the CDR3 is TGTGCCAGCAGCCAAGATTCTAGGACTAGCGGGTTAGGTGAGCAGTTCTTC. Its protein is CASSQDSRTSGLGEQFF.

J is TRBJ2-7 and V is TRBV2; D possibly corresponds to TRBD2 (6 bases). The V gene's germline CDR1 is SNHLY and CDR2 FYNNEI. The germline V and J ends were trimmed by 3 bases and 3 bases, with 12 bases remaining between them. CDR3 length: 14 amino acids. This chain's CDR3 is CASSDRGTHYEQYF. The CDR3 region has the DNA TGTGCCAGCAGTGACCGCGGGACCCACTACGAGCAGTACTTC.

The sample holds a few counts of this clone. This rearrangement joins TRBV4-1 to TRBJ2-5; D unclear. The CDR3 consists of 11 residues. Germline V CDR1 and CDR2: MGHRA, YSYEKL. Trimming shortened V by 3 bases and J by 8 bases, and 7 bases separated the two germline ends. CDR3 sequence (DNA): TGCGCCAGCAGCCACCGTAGAACCCAGTACTTC. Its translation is CASSHRRTQYF.

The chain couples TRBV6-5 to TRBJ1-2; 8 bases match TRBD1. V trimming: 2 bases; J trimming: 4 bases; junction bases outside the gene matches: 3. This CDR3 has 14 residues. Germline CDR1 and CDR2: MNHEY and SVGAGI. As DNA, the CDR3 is TGTGCCAGCAGTTACCTCGGGACAGGCTATGGCTACACCTTC. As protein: CASSYLGTGYGYTF.

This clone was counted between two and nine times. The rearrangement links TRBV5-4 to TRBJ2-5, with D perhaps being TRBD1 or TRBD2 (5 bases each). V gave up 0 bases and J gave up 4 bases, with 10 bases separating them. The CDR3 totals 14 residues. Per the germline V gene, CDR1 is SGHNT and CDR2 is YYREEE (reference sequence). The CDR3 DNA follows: TGTGCCAGCAGCTTGGGTGGGGGAGTAGAGACCCAGTACTTC. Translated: CASSLGGGVETQYF.

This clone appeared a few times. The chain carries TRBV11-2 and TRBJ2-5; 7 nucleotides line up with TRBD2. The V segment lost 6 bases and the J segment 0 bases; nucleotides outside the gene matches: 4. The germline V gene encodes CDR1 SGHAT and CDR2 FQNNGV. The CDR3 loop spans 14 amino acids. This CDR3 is CASRKSGNQETQYF. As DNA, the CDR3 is TGTGCCAGCAGGAAAAGCGGGAACCAAGAGACCCAGTACTTC.